This T cell receptor (beta chain) was obtained from a study of Tregs in tolerant kidney transplant recipients. Overall study results and limits: Nucleotide sequences could not be compared across some patients' samples due to primer changes. Biological reproducibility was not directly addressed in this study.

Repertoires were generated with immunoSEQ multiplex PCR, while TCRdb's copy carries only in-frame clones and drops some. The listing records 30,000 to 35,000 clones. CD4+CD25+CD127- Tregs, CD4+CD25- non-Tregs, CD4 and CD8 cells were sorted. For this clone: Its antigen is not known.

This TCR was sampled from a human donor who received a combined kidney and bone marrow transplant. Sequenced here: CD8+ T cells from blood, sampled before the transplant.

This CDR3 reads CASSEDRFFTDTQYF. Incomplete CDR3 DNA: TGTGCCAGCAGTGAAGACAGGTTTTTCACAGATACG. The chain couples TRBV6-1 to TRBJ2-3; possible D gene TRBD1, 5 bases. The read ends 3 residues before the CDR3 terminus; that terminus is restored from the germline J gene. Germline values: CDR1 MNHNS, CDR2 SASEGT. This CDR3 contains 15 residues. Trimming cost V 1 base and J 2 bases, with 10 bases left between them.